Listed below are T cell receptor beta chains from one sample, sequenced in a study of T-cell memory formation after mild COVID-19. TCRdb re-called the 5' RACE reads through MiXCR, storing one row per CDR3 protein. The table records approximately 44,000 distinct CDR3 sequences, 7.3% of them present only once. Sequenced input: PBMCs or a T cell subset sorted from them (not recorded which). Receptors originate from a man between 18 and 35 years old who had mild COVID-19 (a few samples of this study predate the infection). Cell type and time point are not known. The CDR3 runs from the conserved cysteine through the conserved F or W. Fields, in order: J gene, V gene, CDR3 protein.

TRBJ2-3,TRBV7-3,CASSLGGATGDTQYF
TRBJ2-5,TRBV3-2,CASSRVVAETQYF
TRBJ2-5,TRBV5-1,CASSISGYQETQYF
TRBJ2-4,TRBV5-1,CASSLGDGENIQYF
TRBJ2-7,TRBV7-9,CASSRNLRSGGAKNEQYF
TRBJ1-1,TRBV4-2,CASSQILGPRGSEVTFF
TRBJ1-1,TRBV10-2,CASGRNTEAFF
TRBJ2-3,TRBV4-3,CASSQETWADTQYF
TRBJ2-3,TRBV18,CASSPGTEGNTQYF
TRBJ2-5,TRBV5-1,CASKGQGLMARETQYF
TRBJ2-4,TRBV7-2,CASSPLGGGPDRAKNIQYF
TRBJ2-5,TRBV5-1,CASSLAGSAQETQYF
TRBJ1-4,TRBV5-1,CATAPGPINEKLFF
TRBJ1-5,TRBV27,CASSLGGTNQPQHF
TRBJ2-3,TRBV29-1,CSVWTGATDTQYF
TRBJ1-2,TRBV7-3,CASSPGAENYGYTF
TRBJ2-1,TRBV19,CASSLRDRDNEQFF
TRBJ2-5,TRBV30,CAWSRRLETQYF
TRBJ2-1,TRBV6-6,CASSSEDEPYNEQFF
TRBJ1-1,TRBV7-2,CASSLTPDRIITEAFF
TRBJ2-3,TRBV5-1,CASSADRVSSTDTQYF
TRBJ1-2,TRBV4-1,CASSRREGLYGYTF
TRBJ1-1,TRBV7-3,CASSQGSESTEAFF
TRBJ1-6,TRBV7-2,CASSDRVSSPLHF
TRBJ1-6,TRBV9,CASSAGGGQGVPLHF
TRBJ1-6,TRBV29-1,CSVLGQPNSPLHF
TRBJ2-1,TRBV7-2,CASSPRGLAGENEQFF
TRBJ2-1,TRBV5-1,CASSPDRVREQFF
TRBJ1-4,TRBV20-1,CSAPTLQGNEKLFF
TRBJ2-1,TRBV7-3,CASSLTSDSYNEQFF
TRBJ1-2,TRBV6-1,CASSREGDPTYGYTF
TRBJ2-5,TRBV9,CASSVEGTALGETQYF
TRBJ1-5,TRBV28,CASWGSNNQPQHF
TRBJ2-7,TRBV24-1,CATSDPLTYEQYF
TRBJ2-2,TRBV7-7,CASSLGQGLWTGELFF
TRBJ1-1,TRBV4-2,CASSLWRANTEAFF
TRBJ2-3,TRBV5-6,CASRRSPSTNTQYF
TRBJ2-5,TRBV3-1,CASSQVNRQETQYF
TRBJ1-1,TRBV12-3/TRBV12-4,CASSFLTEAFF
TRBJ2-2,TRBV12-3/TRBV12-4,CASSTGENTGELFF
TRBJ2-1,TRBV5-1,CASSFGQGEDEQFF
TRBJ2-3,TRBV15,CATSSRTDTQYF
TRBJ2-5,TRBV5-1,CASSLAMGGGETQYF
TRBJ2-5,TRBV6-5,CASSGGPGGETQYF
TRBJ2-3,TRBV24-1,CATSETTGIRQYF
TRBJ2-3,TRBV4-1,CASSNRQPDTQYF
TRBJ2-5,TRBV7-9,CASSLRASGGRETQYF
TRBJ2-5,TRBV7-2,CASRGGRDRGETQYF
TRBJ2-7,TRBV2,CASSRQESHEQYF
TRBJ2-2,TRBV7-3,CASSLTTGELFF